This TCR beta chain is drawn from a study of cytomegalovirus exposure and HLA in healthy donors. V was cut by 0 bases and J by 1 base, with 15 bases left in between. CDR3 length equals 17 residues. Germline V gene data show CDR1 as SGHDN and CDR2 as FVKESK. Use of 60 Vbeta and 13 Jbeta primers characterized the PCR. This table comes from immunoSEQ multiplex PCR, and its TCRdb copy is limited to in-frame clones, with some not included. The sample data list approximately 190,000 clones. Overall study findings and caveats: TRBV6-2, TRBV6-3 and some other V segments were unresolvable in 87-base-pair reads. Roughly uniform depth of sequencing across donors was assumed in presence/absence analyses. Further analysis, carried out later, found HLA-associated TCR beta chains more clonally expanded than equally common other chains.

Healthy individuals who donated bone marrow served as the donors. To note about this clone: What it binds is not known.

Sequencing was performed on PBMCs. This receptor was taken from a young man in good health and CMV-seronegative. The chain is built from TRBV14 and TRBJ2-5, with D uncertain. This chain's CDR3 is CASSQDRIRHPQETQYF. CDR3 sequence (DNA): TGTGCCAGCAGCCAAGATCGGATCAGGCATCCCCAAGAGACCCAGTACTTC.